The sequence of this T cell receptor beta chain was determined in a study of cytomegalovirus exposure and HLA in healthy donors. Study-wide background: The same platform as the roughly 670 first-cohort repertoires was used for the 120 validation repertoires, a later analysis reported. Overall study findings and caveats: Many donors shared some public TCRs, even though most TCR sequences were rare. According to the study, approximately 150 TCR beta chains were cytomegalovirus-associated. Reported results showed that the classifier diagnosed cytomegalovirus status with high specificity and sensitivity.

Data came from immunoSEQ multiplex PCR; TCRdb stores just in-frame clones and leaves some out. The table includes about 190,000 clones, roughly four fifths detected once. CDR1 is LNHDA and CDR2 is SQIVND in the germline V gene (reference sequence). With 7 bases removed from V and 0 bases from J, the gap between germline ends came to 19 bases. The CDR3 contains 16 residues. As to this clone: Its antigen is as yet unknown.

The sequenced sample consisted of PBMCs. V is TRBV19 and J is TRBJ2-7, with D possibly TRBD2 on 6 matching bases. The source is a woman younger than 35 in good health and CMV-seropositive. DNA of the CDR3: TGTGCCAGTAAAGGTAGCGGAGTTGGGAACTCCTACGAGCAGTACTTC. Translation: CASKGSGVGNSYEQYF.